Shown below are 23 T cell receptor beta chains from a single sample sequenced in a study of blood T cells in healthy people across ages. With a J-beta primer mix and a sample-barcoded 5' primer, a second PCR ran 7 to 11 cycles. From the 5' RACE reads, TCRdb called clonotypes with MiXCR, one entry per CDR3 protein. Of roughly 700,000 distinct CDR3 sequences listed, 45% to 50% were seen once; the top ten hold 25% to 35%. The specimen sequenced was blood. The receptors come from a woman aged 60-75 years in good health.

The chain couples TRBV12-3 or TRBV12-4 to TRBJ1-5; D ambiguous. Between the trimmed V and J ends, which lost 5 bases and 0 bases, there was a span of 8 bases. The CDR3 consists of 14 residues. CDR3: CASSPGDSNQPQHF. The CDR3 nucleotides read TGTGCCAGCAGTCCCGGGGATAGCAATCAGCCCCAGCATTTT.

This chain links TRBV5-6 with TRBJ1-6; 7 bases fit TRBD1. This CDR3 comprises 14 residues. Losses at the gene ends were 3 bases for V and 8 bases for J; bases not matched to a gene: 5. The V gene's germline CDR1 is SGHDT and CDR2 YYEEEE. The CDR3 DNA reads TGTGCCAGCAGCTCGACAGGGCTGGATTCACCCCTCCACTTT. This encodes CASSSTGLDSPLHF.

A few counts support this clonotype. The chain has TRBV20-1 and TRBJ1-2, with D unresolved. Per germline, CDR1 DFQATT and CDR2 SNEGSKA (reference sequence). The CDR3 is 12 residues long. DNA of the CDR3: TGCAGCTTGGGGTCGGGTCTCGCGGGCTACACCTTC. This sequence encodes CSLGSGLAGYTF.

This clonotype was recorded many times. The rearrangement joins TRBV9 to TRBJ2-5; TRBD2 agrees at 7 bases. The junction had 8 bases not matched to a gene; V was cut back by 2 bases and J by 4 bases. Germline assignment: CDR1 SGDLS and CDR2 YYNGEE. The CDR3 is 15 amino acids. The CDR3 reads CASSVRSGSRETQYF. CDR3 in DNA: TGTGCCAGCAGCGTCCGTAGCGGGTCCAGAGAGACCCAGTACTTC.

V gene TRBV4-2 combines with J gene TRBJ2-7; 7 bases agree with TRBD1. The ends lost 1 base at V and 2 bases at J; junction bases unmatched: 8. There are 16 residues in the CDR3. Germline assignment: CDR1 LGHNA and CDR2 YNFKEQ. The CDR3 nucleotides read TGTGCCAGCAGCCAAGCTAAGGGACAGAAAGCCTACGAGCAGTACTTC. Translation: CASSQAKGQKAYEQYF.

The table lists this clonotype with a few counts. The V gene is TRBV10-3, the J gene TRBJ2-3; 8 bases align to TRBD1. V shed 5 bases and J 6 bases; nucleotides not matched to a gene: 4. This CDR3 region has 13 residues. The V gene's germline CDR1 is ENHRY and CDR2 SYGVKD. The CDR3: CAISTGGSDTQYF. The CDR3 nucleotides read TGTGCCATCAGTACAGGGGGTAGCGATACGCAGTATTTT.

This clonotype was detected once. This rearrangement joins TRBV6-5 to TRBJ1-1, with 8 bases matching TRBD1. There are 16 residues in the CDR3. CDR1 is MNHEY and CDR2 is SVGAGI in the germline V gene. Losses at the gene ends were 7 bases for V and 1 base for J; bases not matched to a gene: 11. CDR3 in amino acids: CASTPGQGRRNTEAFF. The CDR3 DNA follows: TGTGCCAGCACCCCTGGACAGGGCCGAAGGAACACTGAAGCTTTCTTT.

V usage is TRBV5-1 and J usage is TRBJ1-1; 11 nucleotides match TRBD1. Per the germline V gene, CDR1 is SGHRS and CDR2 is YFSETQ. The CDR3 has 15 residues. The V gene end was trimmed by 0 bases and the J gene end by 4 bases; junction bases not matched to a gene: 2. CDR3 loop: CASSLGDRGITEAFF. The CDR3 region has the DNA TGCGCCAGCAGCTTGGGGGACAGGGGGATCACTGAAGCTTTCTTT.

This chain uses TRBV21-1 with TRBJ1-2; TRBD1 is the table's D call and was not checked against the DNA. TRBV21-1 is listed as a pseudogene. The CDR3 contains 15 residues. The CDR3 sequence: CASSKTGPSYYGYTF. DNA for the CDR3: TGTGCCAGCAGCAAAACAGGGCCGAGTTACTATGGCTACACCTTC.

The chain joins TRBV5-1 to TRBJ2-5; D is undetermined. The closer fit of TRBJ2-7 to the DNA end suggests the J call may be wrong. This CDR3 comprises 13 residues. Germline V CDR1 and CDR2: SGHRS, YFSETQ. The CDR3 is CASSEGGAYEQYF. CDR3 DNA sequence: TGCGCCAGCAGCGAAGGTGGGGCCTACGAGCAGTACTTC.

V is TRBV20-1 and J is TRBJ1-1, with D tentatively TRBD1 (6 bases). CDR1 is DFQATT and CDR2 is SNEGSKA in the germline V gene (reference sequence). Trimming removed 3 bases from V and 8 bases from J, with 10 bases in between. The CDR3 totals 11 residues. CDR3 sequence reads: CSARVDREAFF. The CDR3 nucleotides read TGCAGTGCTAGGGTCGACAGGGAAGCTTTCTTT.

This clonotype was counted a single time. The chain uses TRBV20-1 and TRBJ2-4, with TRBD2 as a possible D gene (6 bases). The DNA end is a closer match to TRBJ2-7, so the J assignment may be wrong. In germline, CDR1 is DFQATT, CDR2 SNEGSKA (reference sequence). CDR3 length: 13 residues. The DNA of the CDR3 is TGCAGTGCTAGAGGGGAGGTAGGCTACGAGCAGTACTTC. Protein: CSARGEVGYEQYF.

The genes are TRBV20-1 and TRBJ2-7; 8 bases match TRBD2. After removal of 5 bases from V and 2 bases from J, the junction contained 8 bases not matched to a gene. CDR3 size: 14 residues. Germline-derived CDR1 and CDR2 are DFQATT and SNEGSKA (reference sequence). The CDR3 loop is CSAPSTGGPYEQYF. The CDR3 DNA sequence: TGCAGTGCTCCTTCGACGGGAGGGCCCTACGAGCAGTACTTC.

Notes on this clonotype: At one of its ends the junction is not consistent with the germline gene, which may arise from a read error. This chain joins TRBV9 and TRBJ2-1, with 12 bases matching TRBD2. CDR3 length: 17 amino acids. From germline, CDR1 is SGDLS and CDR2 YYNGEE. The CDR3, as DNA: TGTGTCAGCAGCGCCCCTAGCGGGAGGGGGTCCTACAATGAGCAGTTCTTC. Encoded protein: CVSSAPSGRGSYNEQFF.

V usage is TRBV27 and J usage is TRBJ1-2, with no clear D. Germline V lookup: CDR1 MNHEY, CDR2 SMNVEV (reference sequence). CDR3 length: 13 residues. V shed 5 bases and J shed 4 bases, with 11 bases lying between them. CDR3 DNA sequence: TGTGCCAGCAGTCTAAGGCCAAGCTATGGCTACACCTTC. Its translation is CASSLRPSYGYTF.

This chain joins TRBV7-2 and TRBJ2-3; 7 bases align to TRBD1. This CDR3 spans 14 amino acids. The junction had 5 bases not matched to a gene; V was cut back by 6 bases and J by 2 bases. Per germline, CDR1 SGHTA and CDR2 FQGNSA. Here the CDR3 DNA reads TGTGCCAGCAGAGTGGGACAGCCCACAGATACGCAGTATTTT. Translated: CASRVGQPTDTQYF.

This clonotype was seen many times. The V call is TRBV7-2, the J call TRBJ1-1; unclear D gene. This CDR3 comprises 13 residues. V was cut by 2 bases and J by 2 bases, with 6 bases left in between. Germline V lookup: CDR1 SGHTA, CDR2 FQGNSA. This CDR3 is CASSLMGNTEAFF. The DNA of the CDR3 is TGTGCCAGCAGCTTAATGGGTAACACTGAAGCTTTCTTT.

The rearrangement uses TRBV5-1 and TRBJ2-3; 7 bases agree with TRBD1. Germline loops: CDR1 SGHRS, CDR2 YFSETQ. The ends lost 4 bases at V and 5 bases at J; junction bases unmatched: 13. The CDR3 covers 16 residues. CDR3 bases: TGCGCCAGCAGCCCCGACCCCGGGACAGCTCAAGATACGCAGTATTTT. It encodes CASSPDPGTAQDTQYF.

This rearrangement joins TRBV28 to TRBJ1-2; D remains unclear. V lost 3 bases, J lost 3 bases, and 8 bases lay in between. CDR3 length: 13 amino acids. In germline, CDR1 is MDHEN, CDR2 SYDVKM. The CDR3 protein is CASSLQTDYGYTF. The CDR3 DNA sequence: TGTGCCAGCAGTTTGCAGACGGACTATGGCTACACCTTC.

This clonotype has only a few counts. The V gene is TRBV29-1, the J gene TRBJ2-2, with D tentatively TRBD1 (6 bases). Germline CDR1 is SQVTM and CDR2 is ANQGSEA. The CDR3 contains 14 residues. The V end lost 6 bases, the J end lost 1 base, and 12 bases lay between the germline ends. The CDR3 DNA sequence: TGCAGCGTAAGGGGACAACTGAACACCGGGGAGCTGTTTTTT. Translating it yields CSVRGQLNTGELFF.

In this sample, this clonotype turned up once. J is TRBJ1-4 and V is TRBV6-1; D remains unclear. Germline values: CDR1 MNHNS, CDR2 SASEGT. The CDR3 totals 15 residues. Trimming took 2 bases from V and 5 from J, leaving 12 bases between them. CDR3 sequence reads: CASSELSGTNEKLFF. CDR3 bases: TGTGCCAGCAGTGAACTCTCCGGAACCAATGAAAAACTGTTTTTT.

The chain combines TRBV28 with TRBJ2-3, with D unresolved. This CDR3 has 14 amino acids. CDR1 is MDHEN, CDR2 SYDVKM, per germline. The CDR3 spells CVSRRGPTTDTQYF. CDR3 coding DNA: TGTGTAAGCCGGCGAGGACCCACCACAGATACGCAGTATTTT.

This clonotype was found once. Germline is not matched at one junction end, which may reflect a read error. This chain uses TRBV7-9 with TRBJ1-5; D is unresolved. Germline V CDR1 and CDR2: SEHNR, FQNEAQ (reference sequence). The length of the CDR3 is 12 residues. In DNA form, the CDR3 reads TGTGCCAGCAGCCTAGCAAGTAGGCCCCAGCATTTT. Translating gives CASSLASRPQHF.